The next 30 T cell receptor beta chains were all read from a single sample in a study of blood T cell repertoires in COVID-19. Produced via immunoSEQ multiplex PCR; TCRdb's table is partial and in-frame only. The sample includes about 170,000 clones, approximately 80% of them seen just once. Sequencing was performed on peripheral blood. Every receptor here comes from a woman over 75 with acute or convalescent COVID-19.

This chain uses TRBV12-3 or TRBV12-4 with TRBJ1-2, with TRBD1 matching 8 bases. The junction had 5 bases not matched to a gene; V was cut back by 3 bases and J by 8 bases. This CDR3 comprises 13 residues. The CDR3 region is CASSLSGGGGYTF. As DNA, the CDR3 is TGTGCCAGCAGTTTGTCAGGGGGCGGCGGCTACACCTTC.

The rearrangement joins TRBV27 to TRBJ2-7, with 10 bases identical to TRBD2. Per the germline V gene, CDR1 is MNHEY and CDR2 is SMNVEV (reference sequence). This CDR3 has 16 residues. The ends lost 5 bases at V and 1 base at J; junction bases unmatched: 8. Here the CDR3 DNA reads TGTGCCAGCAGTGCCCCCGGGACTAGCGCATCCTACGAGCAGTACTTC. Translation: CASSAPGTSASYEQYF.

The gene calls are TRBV28 and TRBJ1-2; 7 positions match TRBD1. The CDR3 runs to 13 residues. CDR1 is MDHEN and CDR2 is SYDVKM in the germline V gene. With V trimmed by 7 bases and J by 7 bases, 9 bases remained unmatched. The CDR3 DNA reads as TGTGCCAGCAAGATCGGACAGGCGTTTGGCTACACCTTC. It codes for CASKIGQAFGYTF.

The genes are TRBV6-5 and TRBJ1-5; no clear D gene. The CDR3 contains 13 residues. CDR1 MNHEY and CDR2 SVGAGI come from the germline V gene. V lost 2 bases to trimming and J lost 7 bases, with 9 bases between them. This CDR3 reads CASSYLTGQPQHF. In nucleotides, the CDR3 is TGTGCCAGCAGTTACCTGACGGGACAGCCCCAGCATTTT.

As to this clone: Other DNA variants within this sample encode the same CDR3. The chain combines TRBV9 with TRBJ1-3, with 7 bases lining up with TRBD1. The germline V gene has CDR1 SGDLS and CDR2 YYNGEE. The V segment lost 4 bases and the J segment 0 bases; nucleotides outside the gene matches: 7. This CDR3 has 16 amino acids. The CDR3 DNA reads TGTGCCAGCAGCTCGGGGACAGAACTCTCTGGAAACACCATATATTTT. Its translation: CASSSGTELSGNTIYF.

CDR3: CASSQRVMGGLPAYEQYF. The CDR3 DNA reads as TGTGCCAGCAGCCAAAGGGTAATGGGGGGACTCCCAGCCTACGAGCAGTACTTC. The rearrangement links TRBV3-1 (or the pseudogene TRBV3-2) to TRBJ2-7; D might be TRBD2 (6 bases). Germline V gene sequence: CDR1 LGHDT, CDR2 YNNKEL (reference sequence). The CDR3 runs 18 residues. Trimming removed 2 bases from V and 2 bases from J, with 22 bases in between.

The chain recombines TRBV6-6 with TRBJ1-5; D is possibly TRBD1 (5 bases). Germline V lookup: CDR1 MNHNY, CDR2 SVGAGI (reference sequence). The CDR3 totals 14 residues. V gave up 5 bases and J gave up 5 bases, with 13 bases separating them. CDR3 bases: TGTGCCAGCAGTCTGACAGTGACCCATCAGCCCCAGCATTTT. This gives the protein CASSLTVTHQPQHF.

The V call is TRBV4-3, the J call TRBJ2-1; 10 positions agree with TRBD1. Germline CDR1 reads LGHNA; CDR2 reads YSLEER. The CDR3 totals 15 residues. Losses at the gene ends were 1 base for V and 8 bases for J; bases not matched to a gene: 5. CDR3 in DNA: TGCGCCAGCAGCCAAGCGGGACAGGGGACGGATGAGCAGTTCTTC. It translates to CASSQAGQGTDEQFF.

The table lists this clone with a few counts. The chain employs TRBV12-5 and TRBJ1-5; no clear D. The V gene's germline CDR1 is LGHNT and CDR2 FRNRAP. The CDR3 sequence is 15 residues long. With 7 bases removed from V and 3 bases from J, the gap between germline ends came to 16 bases. In DNA form, the CDR3 reads TGTGCTAGTGCCCAGAACGGGATACACAATCAGCCCCAGCATTTT. It specifies CASAQNGIHNQPQHF.

The V and J genes are TRBV11-1 and TRBJ2-7, with D tentatively TRBD1 (6 bases). CDR1 is SGHAT and CDR2 is FQDESV in the germline V gene (reference sequence). Trimming stripped 5 bases from V and 2 bases from J, with 13 bases between. The CDR3 covers 14 residues. The CDR3 nucleotides are TGTGCCAGCAGCCCCCGGACAGTGCCCTACGAGCAGTACTTC. It yields the protein CASSPRTVPYEQYF.

This clone came up a few times. CDR3 DNA: TGTGCCAGCAGCTCTACAGGGGGCTCCTACAATGAGCAGTTCTTC. It specifies CASSSTGGSYNEQFF. The chain carries TRBV5-5 and TRBJ2-1, with TRBD1 matching 8 bases. Germline V lookup: CDR1 SGHKS, CDR2 YYEKEE (reference sequence). V lost 3 bases to trimming and J lost 0 bases; unmatched junction nucleotides: 2. There are 15 residues in the CDR3.

This sequence joins TRBV27 and TRBJ1-2; D gene ambiguous. Trimming stripped 5 bases from V and 0 bases from J, with 13 bases between. Germline lookup yields CDR1 MNHEY and CDR2 SMNVEV (reference sequence). The CDR3 totals 15 residues. CDR3 protein: CASSPNRRANYGYTF. CDR3 nucleotide sequence: TGTGCCAGCAGTCCAAACAGAAGAGCTAACTATGGCTACACCTTC.

The chain has TRBV5-1 and TRBJ2-1, with D tentatively TRBD2 (5 bases). The CDR3 runs to 13 residues. Germline CDR1 SGHRS, CDR2 YFSETQ. The V gene lost 0 bases and the J gene lost 5 bases, with 6 bases spanning the gap. The CDR3 sequence: CASSLGRHNEQFF. CDR3 nucleotide sequence: TGCGCCAGCAGCTTGGGGAGGCACAATGAGCAGTTCTTC.

This clone was seen only a few times. The chain is built from TRBV3-1 (or the pseudogene TRBV3-2) and TRBJ2-7; no clear D. V was cut by 1 base and J by 3 bases, with 10 bases left in between. CDR1 is LGHDT and CDR2 is YNNKEL in the germline V gene (reference sequence). The CDR3 runs to 14 residues. This CDR3 reads CASSQVLGYYEQYF. In DNA, the CDR3 is TGTGCCAGCAGCCAAGTGCTGGGCTACTACGAGCAGTACTTC.

The rearrangement uses TRBV6-2 or TRBV6-3 and TRBJ2-1; D might be TRBD2 (6 bases). V was shortened by 5 bases and J by 4 bases, with 15 bases between the two germline ends. The CDR3 length is 15 residues. Germline V gene lookup returns CDR1 MNHEY and CDR2 SVGEGT. CDR3 coding DNA: TGTGCCAGCAGTACCAGCGGGTGGAATTACAATGAGCAGTTCTTC. It yields the protein CASSTSGWNYNEQFF.

V and J are TRBV13 and TRBJ2-7; 10 bases agree with TRBD2. V was pared by 0 bases and J by 2 bases, with 1 base of the junction left unmatched. CDR1 is PRHDT, CDR2 FYEKMQ, per germline (reference sequence). The CDR3 covers 15 residues. The CDR3 nucleotides are TGTGCCAGCAGCTTAGGACTAGCGGGAACCTACGAGCAGTACTTC. Its translation is CASSLGLAGTYEQYF.

This clone has just a few counts. V gene TRBV5-4 combines with J gene TRBJ2-3; D might be TRBD2 (6 bases). The germline CDR1 and CDR2 sequences are SGHNT and YYREEE (reference sequence). The CDR3 runs to 14 residues. V lost 4 bases, J lost 2 bases, and 11 bases lay in between. CDR3 sequence (DNA): TGTGCCAGCAGCCTGGGACTGAACACAGATACGCAGTATTTT. Protein: CASSLGLNTDTQYF.

V gene TRBV4-1 combines with J gene TRBJ2-2; possibly TRBD2 for D (7 bases). CDR3 length equals 16 residues. With 5 bases removed from V and 0 bases from J, the gap between germline ends came to 13 bases. Germline V gives CDR1 MGHRA, CDR2 YSYEKL. CDR3 protein: CASSRGGGANTGELFF. CDR3 coding DNA: TGCGCCAGCAGCAGAGGGGGGGGAGCGAACACCGGGGAGCTGTTTTTT.

This chain connects TRBV6-5 to TRBJ2-3; D gene ambiguous. In germline, CDR1 is MNHEY, CDR2 SVGAGI. CDR3 length equals 14 residues. Between the trimmed V and J ends, which lost 1 base and 6 bases, there was a span of 11 bases. The CDR3 loop reads CASSYFGLGDTQYF. CDR3 DNA sequence: TGTGCCAGCAGTTACTTTGGCTTGGGCGATACGCAGTATTTT.

This clone showed up just once. This chain uses TRBV9 with TRBJ2-2, with TRBD1 as a possible D gene (6 bases). Between the trimmed V and J ends, which lost 6 bases and 4 bases, there was a span of 13 bases. The CDR3 runs to 14 residues. The V gene's germline CDR1 is SGDLS and CDR2 YYNGEE. CDR3 protein: CASTRDTITGELFF. CDR3 DNA sequence: TGTGCCAGCACCCGGGACACTATCACCGGGGAGCTGTTTTTT.

J is TRBJ1-1 and V is TRBV5-1; 7 bases match TRBD1. Germline-derived CDR1 and CDR2 are SGHRS and YFSETQ. Trimming cost V 3 bases and J 4 bases; bases outside gene matches: 9. The CDR3 covers 15 residues. This CDR3 reads CASSSRTGVGTEAFF. CDR3 DNA sequence: TGCGCCAGCAGCTCTAGAACAGGGGTAGGCACTGAAGCTTTCTTT.

In this sample, this clone turned up once. The chain carries TRBV29-1 and TRBJ2-6, with D unresolved. Deletions cut 4 bases from V and 0 bases from J, with 7 bases between. In germline, CDR1 is SQVTM, CDR2 ANQGSEA. The CDR3 has 14 amino acids. CDR3 amino acids: CSVVFSSGANVLTF. The CDR3 region has the DNA TGCAGCGTTGTCTTCAGCTCTGGGGCCAACGTCCTGACTTTC.

The chain has TRBV4-1 and TRBJ1-5; no clear D. V lost 0 bases to trimming and J lost 7 bases, with 13 bases between them. The CDR3 is 15 amino acids. Germline loops: CDR1 MGHRA, CDR2 YSYEKL. CDR3 coding DNA: TGCGCCAGCAGCCAAGAAAGGACTCCGGGGCAGCCCCAGCATTTT. It specifies CASSQERTPGQPQHF.

This chain joins TRBV19 and TRBJ1-2; 12 bases are shared with TRBD1. The V segment lost 3 bases and the J segment 2 bases; nucleotides outside the gene matches: 4. Germline-derived CDR1 and CDR2 are LNHDA and SQIVND (reference sequence). This CDR3 is 16 amino acids long. CDR3 coding DNA: TGTGCCAGTAGTATGTTCGGGACAGGGGGCAACTATGGCTACACCTTC. It translates to CASSMFGTGGNYGYTF.

The chain carries TRBV2 and TRBJ2-1; no definite D call. Germline assignment: CDR1 SNHLY and CDR2 FYNNEI. V dropped 7 bases and J dropped 1 base, with 5 bases sitting between them. The CDR3 has 12 residues. CDR3 DNA sequence: TGTGCCAGCAAGCTTTCCTACAATGAGCAGTTCTTC. Translation gives CASKLSYNEQFF. Filled out from reference TRBV2 and TRBJ2-1, the complete variable domain reads EPEVTQTPSHQVTQMGQEVILRCVPISNHLYFYWYRQILGQKVEFLVSFYNNEISEKSEIFDDQFSVERPDGSNFTLKIRSTKLEDSAMYFCASKLSYNEQFFGPGTRLTVL.

The V call is TRBV5-1, the J call TRBJ2-5, with 12 bases that match TRBD2. CDR3 length equals 14 residues. Unmatched junction bases numbered 5, after V lost 4 bases and J lost 7 bases. Per the germline V gene, CDR1 is SGHRS and CDR2 is YFSETQ. The CDR3 here is CASSEGLAGGTQYF. CDR3 coding DNA: TGCGCCAGCAGCGAGGGACTAGCGGGCGGGACCCAGTACTTC.

The chain uses TRBV7-9 and TRBJ1-1; D is undetermined. The germline V gene encodes CDR1 SEHNR and CDR2 FQNEAQ (reference sequence). This CDR3 spans 14 amino acids. The V end was cut by 2 bases, the J end by 0 bases, with 7 bases between. The CDR3: CASSLTALNTEAFF. DNA for the CDR3: TGTGCCAGCAGCTTAACTGCTCTGAACACTGAAGCTTTCTTT.

The rearrangement links TRBV7-2 to TRBJ1-3; D is perhaps TRBD1 (5 bases). V lost 1 base, J lost 0 bases, and 16 bases lay in between. The CDR3 consists of 18 residues. Per germline, CDR1 SGHTA and CDR2 FQGNSA. CDR3 DNA sequence: TGTGCCAGCAGCTTAGTAGTGGGCTACAGGAGCTCTGGAAACACCATATATTTT. Protein sequence: CASSLVVGYRSSGNTIYF.

V is TRBV25-1 and J is TRBJ1-6; D possibly corresponds to TRBD1 (6 bases). Trimming left V 10 bases short and J 8 bases short, with 18 bases between. The CDR3 extends over 14 amino acids. CDR1 and CDR2 (germline): MGHDK, SYGVNS. The CDR3 DNA reads TGTGCCACATCCGGGACATCTCTCCATTCACCCCTCCACTTT. Its protein is CATSGTSLHSPLHF.

V and J are TRBV4-1 and TRBJ2-3; TRBD2 matches 8 bases. Per germline, CDR1 MGHRA and CDR2 YSYEKL. The V segment lost 4 bases and the J segment 2 bases; nucleotides outside the gene matches: 8. CDR3 length equals 16 residues. The CDR3 DNA reads as TGCGCCAGCAGCCGTGGATTAGCGGGAAACACAGATACGCAGTATTTT. This translates into CASSRGLAGNTDTQYF.